A selection of T cell receptor beta chains follows, all from one sample in a study of cytomegalovirus exposure and HLA in healthy donors. Some clones are missing from TCRdb's copy, which holds only in-frame ones; the method was immunoSEQ multiplex PCR. Among approximately 140,000 clones listed, 79% were seen once. Sequencing was carried out using PBMCs. Receptors were obtained from a man in his fifties or sixties in good health and CMV-seropositive. The CDR3 runs from the conserved cysteine through the conserved F or W. Fields, in order: J gene, V gene, D gene, clone size, CDR3 DNA, CDR3 protein. D genes are given only for firm matches. Some rows have no size entry. The others give once, few or many, or a class for an expanded clone.

j_gene: TRBJ2-7; v_gene: TRBV18; d_gene: TRBD1; abundance: NA; CDR3nt: TGTGCCAGCTCACCGGGACAGACCTACGAGCAGTACTTC; CDR3aa: CASSPGQTYEQYF
j_gene: TRBJ2-1; v_gene: TRBV5-1; d_gene: NA; abundance: NA; CDR3nt: TGCGCCAGCAGCTTGGGGACTTACAATGAGCAGTTCTTC; CDR3aa: CASSLGTYNEQFF
j_gene: TRBJ2-7; v_gene: TRBV28; d_gene: TRBD1; abundance: NA; CDR3nt: TGTGCCAGCAGTCGCAGGACAGGGGGCTACGAGCAGTACTTC; CDR3aa: CASSRRTGGYEQYF
j_gene: TRBJ2-5; v_gene: TRBV6-1; d_gene: NA; abundance: NA; CDR3nt: TGTGCCAGCAGTGAAGCAGCAGCGCTCAGCGAGACCCAGTACTTC; CDR3aa: CASSEAAALSETQYF
j_gene: TRBJ1-1; v_gene: TRBV19; d_gene: NA; abundance: NA; CDR3nt: TGTGCCAGTAGTCATACAGGGCTCTCGGACACTGAAGCTTTCTTT; CDR3aa: CASSHTGLSDTEAFF
j_gene: TRBJ2-2; v_gene: TRBV6-5; d_gene: NA; abundance: NA; CDR3nt: TGTGCCAGCAGTTACTCTCCAGGGGCGAACGGGGAGCTGTTTTTT; CDR3aa: CASSYSPGANGELFF
j_gene: TRBJ1-1; v_gene: TRBV10-2; d_gene: NA; abundance: NA; CDR3nt: TGCGCCAGCAGTGAGCCCTTGAACACTGAAGCTTTCTTT; CDR3aa: CASSEPLNTEAFF
j_gene: TRBJ2-7; v_gene: TRBV4-1; d_gene: NA; abundance: NA; CDR3nt: TGCGCCAGCAGCCAAGGACGAGGGCCTTCCTACGAGCAGTACTTC; CDR3aa: CASSQGRGPSYEQYF
j_gene: TRBJ2-2; v_gene: TRBV30; d_gene: NA; abundance: few; CDR3nt: TGTGCCTGGAGTGTAAGGAGCACCGGGGAGCTGTTTTTT; CDR3aa: CAWSVRSTGELFF
j_gene: TRBJ2-7; v_gene: TRBV4-1; d_gene: NA; abundance: few; CDR3nt: TGCGCCAGCAGCCAAGTGAGGCCAGCCGGGGAGCAGTACTTC; CDR3aa: CASSQVRPAGEQYF
j_gene: TRBJ2-2; v_gene: TRBV2; d_gene: TRBD2; abundance: NA; CDR3nt: TGTGCCAGCAGTGACCCCCCAGCTACTAGCGGGAGGGTTACCGGGGAGCTGTTTTTT; CDR3aa: CASSDPPATSGRVTGELFF
j_gene: TRBJ2-3; v_gene: TRBV5-6; d_gene: NA; abundance: NA; CDR3nt: TGTGCCAGCAGCTTGCGCCAGGATCTCACAGATACGCAGTATTTT; CDR3aa: CASSLRQDLTDTQYF
j_gene: TRBJ2-3; v_gene: TRBV11-3; d_gene: NA; abundance: NA; CDR3nt: TGTGCCAGCAGCTTGGCCGGGGGAATCGGCACAGATACGCAGTATTTT; CDR3aa: CASSLAGGIGTDTQYF
j_gene: TRBJ2-3; v_gene: TRBV25-1; d_gene: NA; abundance: once; CDR3nt: TGTGCCAGCAGTGAATCCGGACAGAGCACAGATACGCAGTATTTT; CDR3aa: CASSESGQSTDTQYF
j_gene: TRBJ1-3; v_gene: TRBV19; d_gene: NA; abundance: NA; CDR3nt: TGTGCCAGTAGTATTCGCAGGCAAATCAACACCATATATTTT; CDR3aa: CASSIRRQINTIYF
j_gene: TRBJ2-7; v_gene: TRBV6-1; d_gene: NA; abundance: NA; CDR3nt: TGTGCCAGCAGCGTACCACCGGGAATATACGAGCAGTACTTC; CDR3aa: CASSVPPGIYEQYF
j_gene: TRBJ1-5; v_gene: TRBV27; d_gene: NA; abundance: NA; CDR3nt: TGTGCCAGCAGTTTAAGGGGGACGGGGGGTCAGCCCCAGCATTTT; CDR3aa: CASSLRGTGGQPQHF
j_gene: TRBJ2-2; v_gene: TRBV11-2; d_gene: NA; abundance: NA; CDR3nt: TGTGCCAGCAGCTTAGCGGGGGGCCCCACCGGGGAGCTGTTTTTT; CDR3aa: CASSLAGGPTGELFF
j_gene: TRBJ2-7; v_gene: TRBV6-4; d_gene: TRBD2; abundance: NA; CDR3nt: TGTGCCAGCAGTGACTCAAGGACTAGCGGGAGTGGCCTCGGGAACGAGCAGTACTTC; CDR3aa: CASSDSRTSGSGLGNEQYF
j_gene: TRBJ2-5; v_gene: TRBV7-6; d_gene: NA; abundance: NA; CDR3nt: TGTGCCAGCAGCTTAGGGGCCCGAGAGACCCAGTACTTC; CDR3aa: CASSLGARETQYF
j_gene: TRBJ1-5; v_gene: TRBV6-5; d_gene: TRBD1; abundance: NA; CDR3nt: TGTGCCACCGGACAGGGAAGCAATCAGCCCCAGCATTTT; CDR3aa: CATGQGSNQPQHF
j_gene: TRBJ2-1; v_gene: TRBV6-1; d_gene: NA; abundance: once; CDR3nt: TGTGCCAGCAGTGAACGAGGGAGCAATGAGCAGTTCTTC; CDR3aa: CASSERGSNEQFF
j_gene: TRBJ2-5; v_gene: TRBV5-1; d_gene: TRBD2; abundance: NA; CDR3nt: TGCGCCAGCAGCTTCCCCGCGGGACTAGCGGTGGAGACCCAGTACTTC; CDR3aa: CASSFPAGLAVETQYF
j_gene: TRBJ2-1; v_gene: TRBV7-9; d_gene: TRBD2; abundance: NA; CDR3nt: TGTGCCAGCAGCTTAATTACGACTAGCGGGCCCCCCAATGAGCAGTTCTTC; CDR3aa: CASSLITTSGPPNEQFF
j_gene: TRBJ2-3; v_gene: TRBV5-1; d_gene: NA; abundance: NA; CDR3nt: TGCGCCAGCAGCTCCCAGGGTGGAGGGGCCTACACAGATACGCAGTATTTT; CDR3aa: CASSSQGGGAYTDTQYF
j_gene: TRBJ2-1; v_gene: TRBV28; d_gene: TRBD2; abundance: NA; CDR3nt: TGTGCCAGCAGTTTATTGGCGGGAGGGCGGAATGAGCAGTTCTTC; CDR3aa: CASSLLAGGRNEQFF
j_gene: TRBJ2-7; v_gene: TRBV28; d_gene: NA; abundance: once; CDR3nt: TGTGCCAGCAGTTTAGTCGAAAATCCCTACGAGCAGTACTTC; CDR3aa: CASSLVENPYEQYF
j_gene: TRBJ1-1; v_gene: TRBV14; d_gene: NA; abundance: NA; CDR3nt: TGTGCCAGCAGCCAAGCGGTTTATGGTGGCACTGAAGCTTTCTTT; CDR3aa: CASSQAVYGGTEAFF
j_gene: TRBJ1-1; v_gene: TRBV5-5; d_gene: NA; abundance: NA; CDR3nt: TGTGCCAGCAGCTTGGGTCAGTACGCTGAAGCTTTCTTT; CDR3aa: CASSLGQYAEAFF
j_gene: TRBJ2-2; v_gene: TRBV4-1; d_gene: TRBD2; abundance: NA; CDR3nt: TGCGCCAGCAGCCAGGGGCGGGCGGGAGGATGGACCGGGGAGCTGTTTTTT; CDR3aa: CASSQGRAGGWTGELFF
j_gene: TRBJ2-1; v_gene: TRBV27; d_gene: NA; abundance: NA; CDR3nt: TGTGCCAGCAGCCAAAATCAATACAATGAGCAGTTCTTC; CDR3aa: CASSQNQYNEQFF
j_gene: TRBJ1-2; v_gene: TRBV5-1; d_gene: TRBD1; abundance: NA; CDR3nt: TGCGCCAGCAGCGCAACAGGGGGCGACTATGGCTACACCTTC; CDR3aa: CASSATGGDYGYTF
j_gene: TRBJ2-7; v_gene: TRBV28; d_gene: TRBD1; abundance: NA; CDR3nt: TGTGCCAGCAGTAGGGCGGACAGGTTCTACGAGCAGTACTTC; CDR3aa: CASSRADRFYEQYF
j_gene: TRBJ2-7; v_gene: TRBV5-1; d_gene: TRBD1; abundance: NA; CDR3nt: TGCGCCAGCAGCAAGGACAGGGCGCGCGAGCAGTACTTC; CDR3aa: CASSKDRAREQYF
j_gene: TRBJ2-1; v_gene: TRBV5-6; d_gene: TRBD2; abundance: NA; CDR3nt: TGTGCCAGCAGCTCCGATAGCGGGAGGGCCTACAATGAGCAGTTCTTC; CDR3aa: CASSSDSGRAYNEQFF
j_gene: TRBJ1-1; v_gene: TRBV4-1; d_gene: TRBD1; abundance: NA; CDR3nt: TGCGCCAGCAGCCAACCGACAGGGCGGGACACTGAAGCTTTCTTT; CDR3aa: CASSQPTGRDTEAFF
j_gene: TRBJ2-7; v_gene: TRBV19; d_gene: TRBD2; abundance: NA; CDR3nt: TGTGCCAGTAGTAGCCGTGGAAAGCGGGAGCATTACGAGCAGTACTTC; CDR3aa: CASSSRGKREHYEQYF
j_gene: TRBJ2-1; v_gene: TRBV28; d_gene: NA; abundance: NA; CDR3nt: TGTGCCAGCAGCCGACAGCACCCCTCCAACTATGAGCAGTTCTTC; CDR3aa: CASSRQHPSNYEQFF
j_gene: TRBJ2-5; v_gene: TRBV7-2; d_gene: NA; abundance: NA; CDR3nt: TGTGCCAGCAGCTTATTAATACAAGAGACCCAGTACTTC; CDR3aa: CASSLLIQETQYF
j_gene: TRBJ2-7; v_gene: TRBV5-4; d_gene: TRBD1; abundance: NA; CDR3nt: TGTGCCAGCAGCAAGGGACAGAATCTCAGGGACGGCGAGCAGTACTTC; CDR3aa: CASSKGQNLRDGEQYF
j_gene: TRBJ1-2; v_gene: TRBV5-6; d_gene: NA; abundance: NA; CDR3nt: TGTGCCAGCAGCTTTACAAGTGGCTACACCTTC; CDR3aa: CASSFTSGYTF
j_gene: TRBJ2-7; v_gene: TRBV2; d_gene: NA; abundance: NA; CDR3nt: TGTGCCAGCACTAATCCCTACGAGCAGTACTTC; CDR3aa: CASTNPYEQYF
j_gene: TRBJ2-7; v_gene: TRBV7-9; d_gene: TRBD2; abundance: NA; CDR3nt: TGTGCCAGCAGCTTTAGCGGGACCTACGAGCAGTACTTC; CDR3aa: CASSFSGTYEQYF
j_gene: TRBJ2-3; v_gene: TRBV7-6; d_gene: TRBD2; abundance: NA; CDR3nt: TGTGCCAGCAGCTTAGATTCTCCGGCTAGCGGACCTTACACAGATACGCAGTATTTT; CDR3aa: CASSLDSPASGPYTDTQYF
j_gene: TRBJ2-7; v_gene: TRBV7-2; d_gene: NA; abundance: NA; CDR3nt: TGTGCCAGCAGCTTAGTGGGACTCCCCTCGCAGTACTTC; CDR3aa: CASSLVGLPSQYF
j_gene: TRBJ1-2; v_gene: TRBV6-5; d_gene: TRBD1; abundance: NA; CDR3nt: TGTGCCAGCAGTTACTTCCCGGGACAGAGTAACTATGGCTACACCTTC; CDR3aa: CASSYFPGQSNYGYTF
j_gene: TRBJ2-1; v_gene: TRBV6-4; d_gene: TRBD2; abundance: NA; CDR3nt: TGTGCCAGCAGTGCTCAGGGACCGGCAGCGGGAGGTCCCGATGAGCAGTTCTTC; CDR3aa: CASSAQGPAAGGPDEQFF
j_gene: TRBJ2-2; v_gene: TRBV5-6; d_gene: NA; abundance: NA; CDR3nt: TGTGCCAGCAGCCCCAACGGGGCAGGGGATGTCGGGGAGCTGTTTTTT; CDR3aa: CASSPNGAGDVGELFF
j_gene: TRBJ1-5; v_gene: TRBV30; d_gene: NA; abundance: NA; CDR3nt: TGTGCCTGGAGTTCGGGGCAGGGGAGAGATCAGCCCCAGCATTTT; CDR3aa: CAWSSGQGRDQPQHF
j_gene: TRBJ2-1; v_gene: TRBV27; d_gene: TRBD2; abundance: once; CDR3nt: TGTGCCAGCAGTTTGACTAGCGGGAGGGCCCCCAATGAGCAGTTCTTC; CDR3aa: CASSLTSGRAPNEQFF
j_gene: TRBJ2-7; v_gene: TRBV5-1; d_gene: TRBD2; abundance: NA; CDR3nt: TGCGCCAGCAGCTTGGGGCCCACTAGCGGGAGAACCTACGAGCAGTACTTC; CDR3aa: CASSLGPTSGRTYEQYF
j_gene: TRBJ1-2; v_gene: TRBV18; d_gene: NA; abundance: once; CDR3nt: TGTGCCAGCTCACCATCAGTCCAGGCCTATGGCTACACCTTC; CDR3aa: CASSPSVQAYGYTF
j_gene: TRBJ2-7; v_gene: TRBV5-1; d_gene: TRBD1; abundance: NA; CDR3nt: TGCGCCAGCAGCTTGGCCGGACAGGGGGCTGGCGAGCAGTACTTC; CDR3aa: CASSLAGQGAGEQYF
j_gene: TRBJ2-1; v_gene: TRBV5-1; d_gene: NA; abundance: NA; CDR3nt: TGCGCCAGCAGCTTGGAGGGGCACTTCTACAATGAGCAGTTCTTC; CDR3aa: CASSLEGHFYNEQFF
j_gene: TRBJ2-2; v_gene: TRBV11-3; d_gene: TRBD2; abundance: NA; CDR3nt: TGTGCCAGCAGGGCGGGAGGGGACAGCTCCAACACCGGGGAGCTGTTTTTT; CDR3aa: CASRAGGDSSNTGELFF
j_gene: TRBJ2-3; v_gene: TRBV30; d_gene: TRBD2; abundance: NA; CDR3nt: TGTGCCTGGAGTAAGGGACTAGCGGAGTCAGATACGCAGTATTTT; CDR3aa: CAWSKGLAESDTQYF
j_gene: TRBJ1-6; v_gene: TRBV11-2; d_gene: NA; abundance: NA; CDR3nt: TGTGCCAGCAGCTTAGATCAGGGCTATTCACCCCTCCACTTT; CDR3aa: CASSLDQGYSPLHF